Below, 20 T cell receptor beta chains from the same sample are listed, as sequenced in a study of cytomegalovirus exposure and HLA in healthy donors. Sequencing used immunoSEQ multiplex PCR; TCRdb keeps in-frame clones, though not all of them. The sample contains 150,000 or so clones, roughly 86% of which appear only once. Sequenced: PBMCs. Receptor source: a man aged 18 to 30 in good health and CMV-seropositive.

Concerning this clone: A read error may produce the germline difference seen at one junction end. This chain connects TRBV7-7 to TRBJ2-2, with D maybe TRBD1 (6 bases). CDR3 size: 17 residues. Per germline, CDR1 SSHAT and CDR2 FNYEAQ (reference sequence). CDR3 residues: CASSPSPGVGSAGELFF. DNA for the CDR3: TGTGCTAGCAGCCCTAGTCCAGGGGTAGGGTCAGCCGGGGAGCTGTTTTTT.

The table lists this clone with a count of one. The V and J genes are TRBV7-2 and TRBJ2-7; TRBD2 aligns across 10 bases. Germline-derived CDR1 and CDR2 are SGHTA and FQGNSA. CDR3 size: 15 residues. V gave up 1 base and J gave up 5 bases; unmatched junction bases: 5. In nucleotides, the CDR3 is TGTGCCAGCAGCTTAGTCACTAGCGGGATCAACGAGCAGTACTTC. The encoded protein is CASSLVTSGINEQYF.

V usage is TRBV11-2 and J usage is TRBJ1-1; the D gene is possibly TRBD1 (6 bases). This CDR3 region has 13 residues. Germline V gene lookup returns CDR1 SGHAT and CDR2 FQNNGV. V was clipped by 2 bases and J by 10 bases, with 14 bases between them. CDR3 sequence reads: CASSLLQGYRAFF. The CDR3, as DNA: TGTGCCAGCAGCTTATTACAGGGTTATCGAGCTTTCTTT.

The chain combines TRBV9 with TRBJ2-3; no reliable D call. The CDR3 has 14 amino acids. CDR1 and CDR2 from the germline V gene are SGDLS and YYNGEE. The germline V and J ends were trimmed by 2 bases and 0 bases, with 7 bases remaining between them. CDR3 in DNA: TGTGCCAGCAGCGTGAGTTTTAGCACAGATACGCAGTATTTT. This sequence encodes CASSVSFSTDTQYF. The full variable domain, its missing parts supplied by reference TRBV9 and TRBJ2-3, is DSGVTQTPKHLITATGQRVTLRCSPRSGDLSVYWYQQSLDQGLQFLIQYYNGEERAKGNILERFSAQQFPDLHSELNLSSLELGDSALYFCASSVSFSTDTQYFGPGTRLTVL.

CDR3 in DNA: TGTGCCAGCTCACCAAATGGGGAGGTGGGAGAGACCCAGTACTTC. Amino acids: CASSPNGEVGETQYF. J is TRBJ2-5 and V is TRBV18; maybe TRBD2 (6 bases). The CDR3 is 15 amino acids. Germline V gene data show CDR1 as KGHSH and CDR2 as LQKENI. Trimming pared 2 bases from V and 4 bases from J, leaving 14 bases between.

V is TRBV7-8 and J is TRBJ1-3; 12 bases agree with TRBD1. There are 17 residues in the CDR3. The V segment lost 1 base and the J segment 2 bases; nucleotides outside the gene matches: 3. The germline V gene encodes CDR1 SGHVS and CDR2 FQNEAQ. The DNA of the CDR3 is TGTGCCAGCAGCTTAGTGTGGGACAGGGGGCCTGGAAACACCATATATTTT. Protein product: CASSLVWDRGPGNTIYF.

CDR3 amino acids: CASSQDWGPLTEAFF. The CDR3 DNA is TGTGCCAGCAGCCAAGATTGGGGGCCCCTGACTGAAGCTTTCTTT. The J gene is TRBJ1-1, the V gene TRBV4-2; tentatively, D is TRBD1 (6 bases). CDR1 and CDR2 (germline): LGHNA, YNFKEQ. This CDR3 has 15 residues. Trimming cost V 0 bases and J 5 bases, with 13 bases left between them.

The V gene is TRBV27, the J gene TRBJ1-4; 7 nucleotides match TRBD1. The CDR3 has 14 residues. Trimming removed 3 bases from V and 7 bases from J; junction bases left unmatched: 5. In germline, CDR1 is MNHEY, CDR2 SMNVEV (reference sequence). This chain's CDR3 is CASSFGRGSEKLFF. The CDR3 coding sequence is TGTGCCAGCAGTTTCGGCAGGGGGAGTGAAAAACTGTTTTTT.

The chain is built from TRBV4-2 and TRBJ2-7; weak D call: TRBD2 (6 bases). Germline CDR1 LGHNA, CDR2 YNFKEQ. The CDR3 totals 14 residues. The V end lost 0 bases, the J end lost 5 bases, and 11 bases lay between the germline ends. The CDR3 reads CASSQDPGRNEQYF. DNA for the CDR3: TGTGCCAGCAGCCAAGATCCAGGGAGGAACGAGCAGTACTTC.

The V call is TRBV6-5, the J call TRBJ2-2; a possible D gene is TRBD1 (6 bases). Trimming stripped 9 bases from V and 1 base from J, with 9 bases between. CDR1 and CDR2 from the germline V gene are MNHEY and SVGAGI. CDR3 length: 13 amino acids. The CDR3 region is CASAQGNTGELFF. CDR3 DNA: TGTGCCAGTGCACAGGGGAACACCGGGGAGCTGTTTTTT.

The CDR3 nucleotides read TGTGCCAGCAGCACGACAGGGAATGAAAAACTGTTTTTT. Protein sequence: CASSTTGNEKLFF. The V gene is TRBV7-3, the J gene TRBJ1-4, with 7 nucleotides matching TRBD1. CDR3 length: 13 residues. With 5 bases clipped from V and 5 bases from J, the junction kept 2 bases outside the gene matches. Per germline, CDR1 SGHTA and CDR2 FQGTGA.

This sequence joins TRBV7-2 and TRBJ2-6; 8 positions agree with TRBD2. The CDR3 contains 19 residues. CDR1 is SGHTA and CDR2 is FQGNSA in the germline V gene. V lost 4 bases, J lost 0 bases, and 11 bases stayed unmatched. CDR3 residues: CASSSAGDSRSSGANVLTF. For the CDR3, the DNA is TGTGCCAGCAGCTCAGCGGGAGACTCTAGAAGCTCTGGGGCCAACGTCCTGACTTTC.

This chain connects TRBV5-1 to TRBJ2-2; TRBD1 matches 8 bases. Germline trimming cut 2 bases from V and 5 bases from J; bases unmatched to any gene: 11. The length of the CDR3 is 17 residues. The germline CDR1 and CDR2 sequences are SGHRS and YFSETQ. This CDR3 reads CASSFANSGTGTGELFF. CDR3 nucleotides: TGCGCCAGCAGCTTCGCCAATTCCGGGACAGGAACCGGGGAGCTGTTTTTT.

This chain joins TRBV14 and TRBJ2-2; 8 bases match TRBD1. The CDR3 extends over 16 amino acids. With V trimmed by 4 bases and J by 4 bases, 8 bases remained unmatched. From germline, CDR1 is SGHDN and CDR2 FVKESK. DNA for the CDR3: TGTGCCAGCAGCCGTGCCGGGACAGGATTCACCGGGGAGCTGTTTTTT. This sequence encodes CASSRAGTGFTGELFF.

The V call is TRBV10-3, the J call TRBJ2-7, with D possibly TRBD1 on 6 matching bases. CDR1 is ENHRY, CDR2 SYGVKD, per germline. The CDR3 extends over 18 amino acids. V gave up 0 bases and J gave up 4 bases, with 22 bases separating them. CDR3 residues: CAISESMLPSGERYEQYF. The CDR3 DNA is TGTGCCATCAGTGAGTCGATGTTACCGTCAGGGGAAAGGTACGAGCAGTACTTC.

This clone has a single count. The chain uses TRBV6-5 and TRBJ1-1, with TRBD1 as a possible D gene (5 bases). CDR3 length: 12 residues. CDR1 and CDR2 from the germline V gene are MNHEY and SVGAGI. V was clipped by 2 bases and J by 8 bases, with 9 bases between them. The CDR3: CASSYKGIEAFF. The CDR3 DNA reads as TGTGCCAGCAGTTACAAGGGGATAGAAGCTTTCTTT.

The J gene is TRBJ1-2, the V gene TRBV10-3; 7 bases agree with TRBD1. The CDR3 contains 15 residues. From germline, CDR1 is ENHRY and CDR2 SYGVKD. The V segment lost 6 bases and the J segment 0 bases; nucleotides outside the gene matches: 7. CDR3 sequence (DNA): TGTGCCATCAGGGGACAGCCCCAAGCTAACTATGGCTACACCTTC. As protein: CAIRGQPQANYGYTF.

The rearrangement links TRBV7-9 to TRBJ2-3, with D possibly being TRBD2 (5 bases). Trimming removed 3 bases from V and 5 bases from J, with 12 bases in between. The CDR3 has 14 residues. The germline gives CDR1 SEHNR, CDR2 FQNEAQ (reference sequence). This CDR3 is CASSFGVRGDTQYF. The CDR3 DNA is TGTGCCAGCAGCTTTGGAGTCCGGGGAGATACGCAGTATTTT.

This clone was counted a few times. The chain has TRBV13 and TRBJ2-7; 7 nucleotides align to TRBD1. After removal of 3 bases from V and 2 bases from J, the junction contained 10 bases not matched to a gene. The germline V gene encodes CDR1 PRHDT and CDR2 FYEKMQ (reference sequence). The CDR3 is made up of 16 amino acids. The CDR3 spells CASSLNRQGPTYEQYF. The CDR3 DNA reads TGTGCCAGCAGCTTGAATAGACAGGGCCCAACCTACGAGCAGTACTTC.

This chain uses TRBV9 with TRBJ2-1; 8 bases align to TRBD2. This CDR3 is built from 14 residues. The V and J ends lost 1 base and 8 bases, in that order; junction bases with no gene match: 5. The germline V gene encodes CDR1 SGDLS and CDR2 YYNGEE. The CDR3 region is CASSVSGGLDEQFF. The CDR3 DNA reads TGTGCCAGCAGCGTATCGGGAGGGTTGGATGAGCAGTTCTTC.